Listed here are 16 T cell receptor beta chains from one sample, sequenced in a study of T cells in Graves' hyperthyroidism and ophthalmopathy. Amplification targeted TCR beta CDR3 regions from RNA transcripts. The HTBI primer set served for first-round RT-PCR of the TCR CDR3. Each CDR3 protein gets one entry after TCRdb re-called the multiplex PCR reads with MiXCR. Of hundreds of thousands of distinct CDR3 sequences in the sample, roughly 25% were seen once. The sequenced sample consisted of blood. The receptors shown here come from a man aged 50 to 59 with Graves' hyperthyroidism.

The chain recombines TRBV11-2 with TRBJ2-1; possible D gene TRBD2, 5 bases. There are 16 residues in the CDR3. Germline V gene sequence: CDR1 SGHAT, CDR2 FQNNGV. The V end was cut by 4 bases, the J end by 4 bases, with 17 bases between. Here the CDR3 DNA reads TGTGCCAGCAGCTCCAGTGGGGTGGGCGGGTACAATGAGCAGTTCTTC. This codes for CASSSSGVGGYNEQFF. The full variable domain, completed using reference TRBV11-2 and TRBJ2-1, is EAGVAQSPRYKIIEKRQSVAFWCNPISGHATLYWYQQILGQGPKLLIQFQNNGVVDDSQLPKDRFSAERLKGVDSTLKIQPAKLEDSAVYLCASSSSGVGGYNEQFFGPGTRLTVL.

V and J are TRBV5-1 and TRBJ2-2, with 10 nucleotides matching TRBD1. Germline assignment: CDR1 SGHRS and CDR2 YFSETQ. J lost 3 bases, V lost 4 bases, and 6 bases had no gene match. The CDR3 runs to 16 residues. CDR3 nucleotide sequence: TGCGCCAGCAGCCCGACAGGGGGCGACTACACCGGGGAGCTGTTTTTT. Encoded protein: CASSPTGGDYTGELFF.

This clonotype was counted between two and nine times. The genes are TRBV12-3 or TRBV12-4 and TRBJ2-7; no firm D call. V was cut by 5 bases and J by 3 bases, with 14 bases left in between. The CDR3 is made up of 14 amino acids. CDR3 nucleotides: TGTGCCAGCAGTCCCCGGTTCGGGTTCTACGAGCAGTACTTC. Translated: CASSPRFGFYEQYF.

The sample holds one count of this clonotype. The CDR3 protein is CASSVSADSYEQYF. The CDR3 DNA is TGTGCCAGCAGCGTATCAGCGGACTCCTACGAGCAGTACTTC. The V and J genes are TRBV9 and TRBJ2-7; possibly TRBD2 for D (5 bases). The germline CDR1 and CDR2 sequences are SGDLS and YYNGEE. The CDR3 extends over 14 amino acids. V gave up 1 base and J gave up 0 bases, with 8 bases separating them.

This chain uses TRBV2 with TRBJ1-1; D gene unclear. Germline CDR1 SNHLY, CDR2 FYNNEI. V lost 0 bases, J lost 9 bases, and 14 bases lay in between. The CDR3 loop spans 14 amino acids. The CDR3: CASSEAGKISKAFF. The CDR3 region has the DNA TGTGCCAGCAGTGAAGCAGGGAAAATTAGTAAAGCTTTCTTT.

In DNA, the CDR3 is TGTGCCAGCAGTTCGCACAGGGTTGTTGAAAAACTGTTTTTT. It codes for CASSSHRVVEKLFF. The chain combines TRBV28 with TRBJ1-4, with D possibly matching TRBD1 (6 bases). Germline V gives CDR1 MDHEN, CDR2 SYDVKM. Trimming shortened V by 4 bases and J by 7 bases, and 13 bases separated the two germline ends. The CDR3 contains 14 residues.

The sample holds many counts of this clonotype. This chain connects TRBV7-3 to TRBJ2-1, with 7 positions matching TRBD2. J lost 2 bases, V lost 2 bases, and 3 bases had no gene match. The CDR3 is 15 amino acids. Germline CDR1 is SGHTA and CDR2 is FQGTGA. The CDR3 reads CASSLGGRTYNEQFF. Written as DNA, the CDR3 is TGTGCCAGCAGCTTAGGCGGGAGAACCTACAATGAGCAGTTCTTC.

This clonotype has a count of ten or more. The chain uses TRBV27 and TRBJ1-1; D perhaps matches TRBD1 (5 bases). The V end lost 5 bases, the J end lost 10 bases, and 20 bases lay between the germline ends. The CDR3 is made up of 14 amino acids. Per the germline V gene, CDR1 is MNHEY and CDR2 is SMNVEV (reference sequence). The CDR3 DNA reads TGTGCCAGCAGTCCCTCTTTCGACCGAGGGGTAGCTTTCTTT. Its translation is CASSPSFDRGVAFF.

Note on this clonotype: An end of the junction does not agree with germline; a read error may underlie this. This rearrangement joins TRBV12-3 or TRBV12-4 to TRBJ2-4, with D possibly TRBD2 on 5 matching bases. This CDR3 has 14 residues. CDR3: CASSLGLAKKIQYF. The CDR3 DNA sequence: TGTGCCAGCAGTTTGGGTCTAGCCAAAAAGATTCAGTACTTC.

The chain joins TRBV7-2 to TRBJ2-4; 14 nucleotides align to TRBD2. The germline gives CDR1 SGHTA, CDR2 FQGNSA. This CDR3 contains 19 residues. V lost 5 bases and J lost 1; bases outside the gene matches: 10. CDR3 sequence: CASSLGLAGVHGAKNIQYF. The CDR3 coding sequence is TGTGCCAGCAGCCTGGGACTAGCGGGAGTTCATGGGGCCAAAAACATTCAGTACTTC.

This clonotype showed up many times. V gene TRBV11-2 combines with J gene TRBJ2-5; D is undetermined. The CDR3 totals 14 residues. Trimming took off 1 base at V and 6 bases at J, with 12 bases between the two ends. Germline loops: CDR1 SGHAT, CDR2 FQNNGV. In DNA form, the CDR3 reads TGTGCCAGCAGCTTAGCCCGCCGTATCAAGACCCAGTACTTC. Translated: CASSLARRIKTQYF. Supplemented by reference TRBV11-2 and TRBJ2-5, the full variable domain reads EAGVAQSPRYKIIEKRQSVAFWCNPISGHATLYWYQQILGQGPKLLIQFQNNGVVDDSQLPKDRFSAERLKGVDSTLKIQPAKLEDSAVYLCASSLARRIKTQYFGPGTRLLVL.

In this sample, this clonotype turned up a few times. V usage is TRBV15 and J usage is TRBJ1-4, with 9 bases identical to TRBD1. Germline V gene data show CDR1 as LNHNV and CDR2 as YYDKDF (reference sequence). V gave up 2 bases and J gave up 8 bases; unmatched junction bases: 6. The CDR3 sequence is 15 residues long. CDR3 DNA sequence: TGTGCCACCAGCAGAACCGGGACAGGGATCGAAAAACTGTTTTTT. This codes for CATSRTGTGIEKLFF.

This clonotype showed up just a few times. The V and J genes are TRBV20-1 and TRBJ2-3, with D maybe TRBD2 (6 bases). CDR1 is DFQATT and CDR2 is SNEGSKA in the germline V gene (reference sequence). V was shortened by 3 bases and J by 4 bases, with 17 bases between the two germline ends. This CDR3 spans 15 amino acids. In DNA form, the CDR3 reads TGCAGTGCTAGTAGGCGGGAAGGTTGGGCAGATACGCAGTATTTT. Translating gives CSASRREGWADTQYF.

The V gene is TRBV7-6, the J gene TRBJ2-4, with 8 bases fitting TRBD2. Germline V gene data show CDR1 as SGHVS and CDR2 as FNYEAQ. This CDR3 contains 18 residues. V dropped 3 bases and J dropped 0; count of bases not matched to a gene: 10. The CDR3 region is CASSLAMTSDLAKNIQYF. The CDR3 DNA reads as TGTGCCAGCAGCTTGGCCATGACTAGCGATCTAGCCAAAAACATTCAGTACTTC.

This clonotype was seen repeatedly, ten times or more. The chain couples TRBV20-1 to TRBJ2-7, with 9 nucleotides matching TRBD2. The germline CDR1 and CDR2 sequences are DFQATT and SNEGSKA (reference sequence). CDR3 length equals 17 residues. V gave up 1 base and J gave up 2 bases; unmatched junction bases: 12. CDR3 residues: CSARGGGGLAGPYEQYF. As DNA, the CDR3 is TGCAGTGCTAGAGGAGGGGGCGGGCTAGCGGGGCCCTACGAGCAGTACTTC.

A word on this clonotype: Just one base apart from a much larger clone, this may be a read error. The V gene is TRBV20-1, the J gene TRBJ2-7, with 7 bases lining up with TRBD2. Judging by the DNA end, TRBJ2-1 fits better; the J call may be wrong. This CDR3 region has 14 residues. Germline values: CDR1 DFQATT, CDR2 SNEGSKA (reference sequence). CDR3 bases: TGCAGTGCTAGCCTCGGGGAGGGTCGGTACGAGCAGTTCTTC. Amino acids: CSASLGEGRYEQFF.